Below are 25 T cell receptor beta chains sequenced from a single sample in a study of human T cells and chemical hapten exposure. TCRdb itself ran the 5' RACE reads through MiXCR, one entry per CDR3 protein. The repertoire holds over 70,000 distinct CDR3 sequences, 15% to 20% seen once, with about 6.5% in the top ten. Unseparated into fractions, whole blood served as the source from which total RNA was extracted. These receptor sequences come from a female donor in good health.

The rearrangement joins TRBV12-3 or TRBV12-4 to TRBJ2-3; D might be TRBD1 (6 bases). The CDR3 length is 14 residues. Trimming took off 4 bases at V and 0 bases at J, with 8 bases between the two ends. CDR3 coding DNA: TGTGCCAGCAGTTCAGGGGCTAGCACAGATACGCAGTATTTT. Protein product: CASSSGASTDTQYF.

This rearrangement joins TRBV7-2 to TRBJ2-5, with TRBD2 matching over 9 bases. CDR1 and CDR2 from the germline V gene are SGHTA and FQGNSA. V dropped 5 bases and J dropped 4; count of bases not matched to a gene: 11. CDR3 length: 16 amino acids. The CDR3 DNA sequence: TGTGCCAGCAGCCCCCGATTTGGAGCGGGGGGAGAGACCCAGTACTTC. Translation: CASSPRFGAGGETQYF.

This clonotype has more than one count but fewer than ten. The CDR3 sequence: CASSIAAAGLGSNYGYTF. Here the CDR3 DNA reads TGTGCCAGTAGTATCGCGGCAGCCGGCTTGGGGAGTAACTATGGCTACACCTTC. The genes are TRBV19 and TRBJ1-2; no definite D call. The CDR3 is made up of 18 amino acids. Trimming removed 3 bases from V and 1 base from J, with 21 bases in between. The V gene's germline CDR1 is LNHDA and CDR2 SQIVND (reference sequence). Filled out from reference TRBV19 and TRBJ1-2, the complete variable domain reads DGGITQSPKYLFRKEGQNVTLSCEQNLNHDAMYWYRQDPGQGLRLIYYSQIVNDFQKGDIAEGYSVSREKKESFPLTVTSAQKNPTAFYLCASSIAAAGLGSNYGYTFGSGTRLTVV.

This chain uses TRBV10-3 with TRBJ1-6; D ambiguous. The germline V and J ends were trimmed by 7 bases and 8 bases, with 12 bases remaining between them. The V gene's germline CDR1 is ENHRY and CDR2 SYGVKD. The CDR3 length is 13 residues. The CDR3 region is CAIMREEDSPLHF. CDR3 bases: TGTGCCATCATGAGGGAGGAGGATTCACCCCTCCACTTT.

This clonotype was observed a few times. The gene calls are TRBV28 and TRBJ1-5; tentative D call: TRBD1 (5 bases). V was shortened by 2 bases and J by 0 bases, with 14 bases between the two germline ends. CDR1 is MDHEN and CDR2 is SYDVKM in the germline V gene. This CDR3 is built from 17 residues. Here the CDR3 DNA reads TGTGCCAGCAGTTTACCCATAGGGGACCATAGCAATCAGCCCCAGCATTTT. Amino acids: CASSLPIGDHSNQPQHF.

This clonotype showed up many times. One junction end disagrees with the germline gene, perhaps due to a read error. The chain is built from TRBV12-3 or TRBV12-4 and TRBJ1-5; 8 nucleotides match TRBD1. This CDR3 has 14 amino acids. The CDR3 nucleotides are TGCGCCAGCAGCCCGACAGGGGGCAATCAGCCCCAGCATTTT. Translation gives CASSPTGGNQPQHF.

The chain joins TRBV5-6 to TRBJ1-2, with D unclear. V lost 5 bases to trimming and J lost 6 bases, with 8 bases between them. The CDR3 has 11 residues. Germline-derived CDR1 and CDR2 are SGHDT and YYEEEE. Here the CDR3 reads CASSHRDGYTF. The CDR3 DNA reads TGTGCCAGCAGTCATAGGGATGGCTACACCTTC.

A few counts support this clonotype. The CDR3: CASSPGSGGNTEAFF. The CDR3 DNA is TGTGCCAGCTCACCAGGTTCGGGGGGGAACACTGAAGCTTTCTTT. The chain links TRBV18 to TRBJ1-1, with D possibly TRBD1 on 5 matching bases. Trimming took off 2 bases at V and 1 base at J, with 11 bases between the two ends. Germline V gene lookup returns CDR1 KGHSH and CDR2 LQKENI. The CDR3 has 15 residues.

CDR3 region: CASGLVLTGTNLREQFF. The CDR3 DNA sequence: TGTGCTAGTGGTTTGGTTCTTACGGGGACTAATCTGCGTGAGCAGTTCTTC. This chain connects TRBV12-5 to TRBJ2-1, with 7 positions matching TRBD2. The CDR3 runs 17 residues. Germline CDR1 LGHNT, CDR2 FRNRAP. Trimming took 0 bases from V and 9 from J; bases not matched to a gene: 14.

The chain joins TRBV6-5 to TRBJ2-7, with a possible D match to TRBD2 (6 bases). The CDR3 totals 13 residues. The V and J ends lost 8 bases and 2 bases respectively, with 13 bases between them. The germline CDR1 and CDR2 sequences are MNHEY and SVGAGI. The CDR3 DNA follows: TGTGCCAGCGGCCGGGACTTGGCCTACGAGCAGTACTTC. This translates into CASGRDLAYEQYF.

This sequence joins TRBV2 and TRBJ2-2; D is uncertain. This CDR3 contains 13 residues. Deletions cut 6 bases from V and 3 bases from J, with 8 bases between. CDR1 SNHLY and CDR2 FYNNEI come from the germline V gene. CDR3 nucleotides: TGTGCCAGCAGAGAAAGGGACACCGGGGAGCTGTTTTTT. This encodes CASRERDTGELFF.

There are a few counts of this clonotype. The CDR3 protein is CASSSPGLAGQFF. The CDR3 bases are TGTGCCAGCAGCTCACCGGGACTAGCGGGGCAGTTCTTC. V usage is TRBV6-5 and J usage is TRBJ2-1, with 12 bases fitting TRBD2. V shed 6 bases, J shed 12 bases, and the junction held 6 bases outside the gene matches. The CDR3 is made up of 13 amino acids. Per germline, CDR1 MNHEY and CDR2 SVGAGI.

The V call is TRBV5-1, the J call TRBJ2-5, with 9 bases aligning to TRBD2. CDR1 is SGHRS, CDR2 YFSETQ, per germline. The CDR3 spans 15 residues. V lost 0 bases to trimming and J lost 4 bases; unmatched junction nucleotides: 4. The CDR3, as DNA: TGCGCCAGCAGCTTGGCCCTAGCGGGGCCAGAGACCCAGTACTTC. It codes for CASSLALAGPETQYF.

This chain's CDR3 is CSVEPLAGDNEQFF. The CDR3 nucleotides read TGCAGCGTTGAACCCCTAGCGGGAGACAATGAGCAGTTCTTC. V is TRBV29-1 and J is TRBJ2-1; 10 bases map to TRBD2. The CDR3 totals 14 residues. CDR1 and CDR2 from the germline V gene are SQVTM and ANQGSEA. The trim removed 2 bases at V and 5 bases at J, leaving 3 bases unmatched.

This clonotype has just a few counts. CDR3 protein: CASSYRGARHTQYF. The CDR3 nucleotides are TGTGCCAGCAGTTACCGGGGGGCGCGTCATACGCAGTATTTT. The rearrangement joins TRBV6-2 or TRBV6-3 to TRBJ2-3; the D gene is possibly TRBD2 (7 bases). Germline V gene sequence: CDR1 MNHEY, CDR2 SVGEGT. Trimming removed 2 bases from V and 7 bases from J, with 13 bases in between. This CDR3 is 14 amino acids long.

The chain joins TRBV12-3 or TRBV12-4 to TRBJ1-3; D remains unclear. The CDR3 is 14 residues long. V shed 7 bases and J shed 4 bases, with 14 bases lying between them. The CDR3 loop is CASTLFGPGNTIYF. The CDR3 bases are TGTGCCAGCACCCTCTTCGGACCAGGAAACACCATATATTTT.

The chain carries TRBV5-1 and TRBJ1-1; TRBD1 aligns across 8 bases. Trimming took 4 bases from V and 4 from J; bases not matched to a gene: 9. This CDR3 spans 15 amino acids. Germline loops: CDR1 SGHRS, CDR2 YFSETQ. The DNA of the CDR3 is TGCGCCAGCAGCGCAGGACAGGGACCGCGCACTGAAGCTTTCTTT. Translating it yields CASSAGQGPRTEAFF.

In its sample, this clonotype was seen a few times. The chain's CDR3 is CASSLRGTGGDGYTF. Here the CDR3 DNA reads TGTGCCAGCAGCTTACGGGGAACGGGGGGAGATGGCTACACCTTC. The V and J genes are TRBV7-2 and TRBJ1-2; tentatively, D is TRBD1 (5 bases). The V end was cut by 2 bases, the J end by 6 bases, with 16 bases between. Germline CDR1 and CDR2: SGHTA and FQGNSA. The CDR3 sequence is 15 residues long.

This clonotype was counted many times. V is TRBV28 and J is TRBJ2-1, with D perhaps TRBD1 (5 bases). V was trimmed by 1 base and J by 1 base, leaving 8 bases between them. CDR1 is MDHEN and CDR2 is SYDVKM in the germline V gene. This CDR3 contains 15 residues. Here the CDR3 DNA reads TGTGCCAGCAGTTTATTCCCAGGGTCCTACAATGAGCAGTTCTTC. Amino acid sequence: CASSLFPGSYNEQFF.

V and J are TRBV5-4 and TRBJ2-6, with 7 bases fitting TRBD1. J lost 3 bases, V lost 0 bases, and 6 bases had no gene match. The CDR3 covers 17 residues. Looked up from germline, CDR1 is SGHNT and CDR2 is YYREEE (reference sequence). This CDR3 reads CASSLEGTVIGANVLTF. The CDR3, as DNA: TGTGCCAGCAGCTTGGAGGGGACAGTGATTGGGGCCAACGTCCTGACTTTC.

This clonotype was counted between two and nine times. This chain links TRBV6-5 with TRBJ2-3; 14 bases align to TRBD2. CDR1 and CDR2 from the germline V gene are MNHEY and SVGAGI. With 2 bases clipped from V and 7 bases from J, the junction kept 8 bases outside the gene matches. The CDR3 is 17 residues long. The CDR3 region has the DNA TGTGCCAGCAGTTACGGGGGACTAGCGGGAGAACGGAATACGCAGTATTTT. Encoded protein: CASSYGGLAGERNTQYF.

In its sample, this clonotype was seen a few times. The chain is built from TRBV10-3 and TRBJ1-4; no reliable D call. Germline CDR1 ENHRY, CDR2 SYGVKD. Trimming pared 0 bases from V and 0 bases from J, leaving 11 bases between. The CDR3 consists of 17 residues. DNA of the CDR3: TGTGCCATCAGTGAGTCGGCCCCCACGGCAACTAATGAAAAACTGTTTTTT. Its protein product is CAISESAPTATNEKLFF.

The V gene is TRBV24-1, the J gene TRBJ2-1; weak D call: TRBD2 (5 bases). V lost 5 bases and J lost 0, with 10 bases in between. The CDR3 covers 15 residues. Germline loops: CDR1 KGHDR, CDR2 SFDVKD. The CDR3: CATSAAGSSYNEQFF. CDR3 nucleotide sequence: TGTGCCACCAGTGCTGCGGGCAGCTCCTACAATGAGCAGTTCTTC.

This rearrangement joins TRBV12-3 or TRBV12-4 to TRBJ1-2; 7 positions agree with TRBD1. The V gene end was trimmed by 1 base and the J gene end by 4 bases; junction bases not matched to a gene: 9. The CDR3 extends over 16 amino acids. The CDR3 sequence is CASSLDLQGRVYGYTF. The CDR3 DNA follows: TGTGCCAGCAGTTTAGATTTACAGGGGCGCGTCTATGGCTACACCTTC.

The V gene is TRBV28, the J gene TRBJ1-2; D uncertain. Between the trimmed V and J ends, which lost 4 bases and 8 bases, there was a span of 5 bases. This CDR3 spans 10 amino acids. CDR1 is MDHEN and CDR2 is SYDVKM in the germline V gene. CDR3 amino acids: CASSSEGYTF. CDR3 DNA: TGTGCCAGCAGTTCGGAGGGCTACACCTTC.